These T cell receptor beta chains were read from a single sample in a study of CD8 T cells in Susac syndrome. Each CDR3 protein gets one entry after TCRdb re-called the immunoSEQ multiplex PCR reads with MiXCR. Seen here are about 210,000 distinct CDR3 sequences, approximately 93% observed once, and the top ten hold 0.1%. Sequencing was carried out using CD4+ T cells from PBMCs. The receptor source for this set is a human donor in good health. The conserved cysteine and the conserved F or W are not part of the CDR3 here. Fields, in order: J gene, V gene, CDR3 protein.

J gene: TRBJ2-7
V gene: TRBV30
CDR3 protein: AWSVTRYEQY

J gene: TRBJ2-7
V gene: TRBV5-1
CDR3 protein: ASSLSWGSYEQY

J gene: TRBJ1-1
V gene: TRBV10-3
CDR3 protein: AVGQAQMNTEAF

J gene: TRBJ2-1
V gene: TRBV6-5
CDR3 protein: ASSYKRGSYNEQF

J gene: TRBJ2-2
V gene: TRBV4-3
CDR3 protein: ASSPRITAGELF

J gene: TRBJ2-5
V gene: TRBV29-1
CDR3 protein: SAGLKETQY

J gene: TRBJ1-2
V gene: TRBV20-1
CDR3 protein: SASLARDGYT

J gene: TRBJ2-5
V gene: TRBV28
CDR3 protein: ASSLRGGSQETQY

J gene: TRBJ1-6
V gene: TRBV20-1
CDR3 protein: SARIEQYNSPLH

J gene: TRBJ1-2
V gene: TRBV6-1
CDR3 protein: ASSEAGGRGRSGYT

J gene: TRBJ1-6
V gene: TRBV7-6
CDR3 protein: ASSLTSGGGPLH

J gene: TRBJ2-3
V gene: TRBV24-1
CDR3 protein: ATSSRTGTTDTQY

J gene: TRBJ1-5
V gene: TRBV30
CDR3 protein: AWSRALDNQPQH

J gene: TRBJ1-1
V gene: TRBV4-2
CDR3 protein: ASSLPGGANTEAF

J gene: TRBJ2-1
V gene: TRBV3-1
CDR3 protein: ASSQEPASSYNEQF

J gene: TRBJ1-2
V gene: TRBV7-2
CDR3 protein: ASSLDGGGYT

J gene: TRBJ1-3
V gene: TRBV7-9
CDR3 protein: ASSIQAAGNTIY

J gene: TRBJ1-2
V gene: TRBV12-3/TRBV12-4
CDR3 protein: ASSLRQGVNPYGYT

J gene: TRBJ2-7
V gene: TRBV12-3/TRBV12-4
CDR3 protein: ASTLGTGVEQY

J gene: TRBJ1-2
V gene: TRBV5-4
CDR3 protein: ASRAGTGSYGYT

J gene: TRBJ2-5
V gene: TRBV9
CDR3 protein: ASSEGQGETQY

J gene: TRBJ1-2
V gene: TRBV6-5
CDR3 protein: ASSYSGQVDGYT

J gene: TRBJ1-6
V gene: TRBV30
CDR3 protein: AWSAPRGNHNSPLH

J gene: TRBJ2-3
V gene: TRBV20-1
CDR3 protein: SATGTISTDTQY

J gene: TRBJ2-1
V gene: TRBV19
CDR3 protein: ASSSGQSRLNNEQF

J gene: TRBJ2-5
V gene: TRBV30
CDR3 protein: AWSGGAAQETQY

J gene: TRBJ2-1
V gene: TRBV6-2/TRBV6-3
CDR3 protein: ASADRGKGSYNEQF

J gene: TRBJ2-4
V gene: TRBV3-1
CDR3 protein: ASSTSGGFGNIQY

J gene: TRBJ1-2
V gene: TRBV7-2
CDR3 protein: ASSQGSTGWGNYGYT

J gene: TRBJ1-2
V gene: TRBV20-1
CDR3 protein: SARVSANYSYT

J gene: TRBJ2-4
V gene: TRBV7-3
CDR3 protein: ASSLRGRGEYKNIQY

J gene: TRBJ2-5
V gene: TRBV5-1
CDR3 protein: ASSLDTSGGLETQY

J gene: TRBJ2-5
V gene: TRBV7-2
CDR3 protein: ASSRSNQETQY

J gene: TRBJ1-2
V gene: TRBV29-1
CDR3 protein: SVSTGGLEGYT

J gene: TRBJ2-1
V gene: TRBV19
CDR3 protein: ASSIRGGRNEQF

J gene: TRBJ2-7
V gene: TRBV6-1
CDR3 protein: ASSEAATYEQY

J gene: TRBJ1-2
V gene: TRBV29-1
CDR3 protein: SVGSGQGSVYGYT

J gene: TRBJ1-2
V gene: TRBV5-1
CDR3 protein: ASSPGGTGPIYGYT

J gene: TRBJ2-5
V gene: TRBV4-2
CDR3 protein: ASSQDLAGSGETQY

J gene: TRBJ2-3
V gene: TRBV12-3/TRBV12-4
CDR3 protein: ASSLVEGTQY

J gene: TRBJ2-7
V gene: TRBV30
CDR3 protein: AGRDGGVEQY

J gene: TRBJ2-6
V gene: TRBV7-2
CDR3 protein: ASSRGGSSGANVLT

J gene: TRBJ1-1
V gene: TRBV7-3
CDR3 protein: ASSFHGGMNTEAF

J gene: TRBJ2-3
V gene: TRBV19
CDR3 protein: ATAASGGTDTQY